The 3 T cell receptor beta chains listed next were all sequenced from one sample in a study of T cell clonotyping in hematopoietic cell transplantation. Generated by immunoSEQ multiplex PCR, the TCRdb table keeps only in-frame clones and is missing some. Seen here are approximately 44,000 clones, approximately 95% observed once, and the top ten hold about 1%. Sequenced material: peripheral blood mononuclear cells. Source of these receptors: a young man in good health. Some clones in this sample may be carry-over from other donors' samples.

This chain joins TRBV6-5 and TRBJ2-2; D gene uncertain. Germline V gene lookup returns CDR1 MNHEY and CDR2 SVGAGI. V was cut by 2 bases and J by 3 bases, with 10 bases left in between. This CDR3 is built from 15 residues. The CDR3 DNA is TGTGCCAGCAGTTACCTGGGCTCGGACACCGGGGAGCTGTTTTTT. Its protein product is CASSYLGSDTGELFF.

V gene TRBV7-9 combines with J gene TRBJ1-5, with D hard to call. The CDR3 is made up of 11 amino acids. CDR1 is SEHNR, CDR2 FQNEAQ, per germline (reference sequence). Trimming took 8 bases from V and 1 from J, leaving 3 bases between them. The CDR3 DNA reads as TGTGCCAGCGGGAGCAATCAGCCCCAGCATTTT. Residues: CASGSNQPQHF.

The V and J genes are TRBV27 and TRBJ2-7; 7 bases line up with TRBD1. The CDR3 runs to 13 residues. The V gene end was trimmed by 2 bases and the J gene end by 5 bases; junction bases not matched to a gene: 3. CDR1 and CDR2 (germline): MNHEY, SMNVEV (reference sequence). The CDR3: CASSLTGVNEQYF. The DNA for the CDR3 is TGTGCCAGCAGTTTAACAGGGGTTAACGAGCAGTACTTC.